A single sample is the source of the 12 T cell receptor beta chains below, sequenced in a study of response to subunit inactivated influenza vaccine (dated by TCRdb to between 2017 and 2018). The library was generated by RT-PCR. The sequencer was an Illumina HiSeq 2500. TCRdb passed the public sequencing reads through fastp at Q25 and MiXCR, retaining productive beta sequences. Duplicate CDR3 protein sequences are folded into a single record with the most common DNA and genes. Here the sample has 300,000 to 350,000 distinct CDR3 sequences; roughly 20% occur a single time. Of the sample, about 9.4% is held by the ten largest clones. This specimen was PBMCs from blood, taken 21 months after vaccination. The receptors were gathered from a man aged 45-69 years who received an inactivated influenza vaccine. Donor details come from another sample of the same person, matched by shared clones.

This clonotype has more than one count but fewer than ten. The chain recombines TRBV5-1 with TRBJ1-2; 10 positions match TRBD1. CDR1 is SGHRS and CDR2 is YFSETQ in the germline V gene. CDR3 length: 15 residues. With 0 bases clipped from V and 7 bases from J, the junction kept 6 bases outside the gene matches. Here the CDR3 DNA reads TGCGCCAGCAGCTTGGAGGGACAGGGGACCTTTGGCTACACCTTC. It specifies CASSLEGQGTFGYTF.

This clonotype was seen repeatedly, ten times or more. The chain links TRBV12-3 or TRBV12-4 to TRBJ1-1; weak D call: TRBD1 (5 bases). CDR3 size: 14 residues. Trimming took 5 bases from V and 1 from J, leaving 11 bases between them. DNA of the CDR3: TGTGCCAGCAGTCTCGGACACCAGAACACTGAAGCTTTCTTT. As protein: CASSLGHQNTEAFF.

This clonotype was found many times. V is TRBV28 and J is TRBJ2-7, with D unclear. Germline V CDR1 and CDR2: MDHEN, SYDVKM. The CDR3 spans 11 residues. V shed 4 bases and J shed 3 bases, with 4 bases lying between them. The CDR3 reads CASSSDYEQYF. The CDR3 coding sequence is TGTGCCAGCAGTTCGGACTACGAGCAGTACTTC.

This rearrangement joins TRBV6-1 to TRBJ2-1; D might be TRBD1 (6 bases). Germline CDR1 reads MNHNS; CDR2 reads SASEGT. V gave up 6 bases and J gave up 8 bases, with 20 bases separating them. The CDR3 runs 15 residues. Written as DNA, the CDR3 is TGTGCCAGCAGAAGCAGGGGACCCGGGTTCCATGAGCAGTTCTTC. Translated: CASRSRGPGFHEQFF.

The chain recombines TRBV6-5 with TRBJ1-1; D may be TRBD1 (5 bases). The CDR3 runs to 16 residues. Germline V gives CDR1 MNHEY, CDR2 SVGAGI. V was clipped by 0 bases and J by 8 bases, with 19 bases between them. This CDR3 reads CASSYSTQRGGAEAFF. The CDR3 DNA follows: TGTGCCAGCAGTTACTCAACCCAACGGGGGGGAGCGGAAGCTTTCTTT.

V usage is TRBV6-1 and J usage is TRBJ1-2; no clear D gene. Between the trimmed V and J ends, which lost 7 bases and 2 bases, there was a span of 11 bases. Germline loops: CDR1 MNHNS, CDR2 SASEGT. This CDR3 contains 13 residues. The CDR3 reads CASKGVGNYGYTF. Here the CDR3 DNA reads TGTGCCAGCAAGGGAGTCGGGAACTATGGCTACACCTTC.

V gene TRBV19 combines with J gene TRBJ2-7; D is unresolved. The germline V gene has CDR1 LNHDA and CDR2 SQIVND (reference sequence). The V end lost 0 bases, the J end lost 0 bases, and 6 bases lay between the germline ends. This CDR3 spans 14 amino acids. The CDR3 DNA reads TGTGCCAGTAGTATAGAAGCTCCCTCCTACGAGCAGTACTTC. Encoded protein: CASSIEAPSYEQYF. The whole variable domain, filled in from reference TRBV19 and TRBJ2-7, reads DGGITQSPKYLFRKEGQNVTLSCEQNLNHDAMYWYRQDPGQGLRLIYYSQIVNDFQKGDIAEGYSVSREKKESFPLTVTSAQKNPTAFYLCASSIEAPSYEQYFGPGTRLTVT.

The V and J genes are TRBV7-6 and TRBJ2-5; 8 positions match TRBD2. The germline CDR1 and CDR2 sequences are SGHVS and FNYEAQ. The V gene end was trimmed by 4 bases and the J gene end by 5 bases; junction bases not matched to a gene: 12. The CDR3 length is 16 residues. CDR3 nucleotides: TGTGCCAGCAGCTCCAAACCCGGGAGGGCCGGTGAGACCCAGTACTTC. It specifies CASSSKPGRAGETQYF.

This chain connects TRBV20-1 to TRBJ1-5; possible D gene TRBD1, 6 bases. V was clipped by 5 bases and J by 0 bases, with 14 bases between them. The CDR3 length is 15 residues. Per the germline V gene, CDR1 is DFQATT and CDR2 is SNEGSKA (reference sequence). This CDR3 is CSAAATGYSNQPQHF. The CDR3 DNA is TGCAGTGCTGCCGCGACAGGATATAGCAATCAGCCCCAGCATTTT.

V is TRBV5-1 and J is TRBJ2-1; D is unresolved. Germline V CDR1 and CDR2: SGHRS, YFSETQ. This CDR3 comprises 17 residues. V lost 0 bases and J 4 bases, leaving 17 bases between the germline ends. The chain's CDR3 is CASSLVPVSSKYNEQFF. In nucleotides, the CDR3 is TGCGCCAGCAGCTTGGTTCCGGTTTCGTCGAAGTACAATGAGCAGTTCTTC.

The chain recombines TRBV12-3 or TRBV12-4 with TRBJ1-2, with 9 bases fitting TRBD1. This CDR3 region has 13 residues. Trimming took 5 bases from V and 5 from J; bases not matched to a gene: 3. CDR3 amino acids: CASSRTGAYGYTF. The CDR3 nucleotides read TGTGCCAGCAGTCGGACAGGGGCTTATGGCTACACCTTC.

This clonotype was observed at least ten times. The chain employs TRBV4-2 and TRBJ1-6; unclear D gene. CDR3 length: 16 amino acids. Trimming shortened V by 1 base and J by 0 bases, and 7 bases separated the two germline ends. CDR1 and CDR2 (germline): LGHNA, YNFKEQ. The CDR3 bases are TGTGCCAGCAGCCAAGGCTTCAACTCCTATAATTCACCCCTCCACTTT. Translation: CASSQGFNSYNSPLHF.